The TCR beta chain described here comes from a study of blood T cell repertoires in COVID-19. Assay: immunoSEQ multiplex PCR; the TCRdb copy retains only in-frame clones and omits some. The sample contains more than 40,000 clones, roughly 80% of which appear only once. V was pared by 7 bases and J by 6 bases, with 19 bases between. The CDR3 consists of 15 residues. Germline V gene lookup returns CDR1 SGHVS and CDR2 FQNEAQ. This clone occurred once. Sequenced: peripheral blood. The rearrangement uses TRBV7-8 and TRBJ2-1; D perhaps matches TRBD2 (6 bases). The sequence was obtained from a human donor with acute or convalescent COVID-19. The donor label of this sample is uncertain. The CDR3 reads CASTRGVGGSNEQFF. CDR3 DNA sequence: TGTGCCAGCACCCGAGGAGTCGGAGGGAGCAATGAGCAGTTCTTC.